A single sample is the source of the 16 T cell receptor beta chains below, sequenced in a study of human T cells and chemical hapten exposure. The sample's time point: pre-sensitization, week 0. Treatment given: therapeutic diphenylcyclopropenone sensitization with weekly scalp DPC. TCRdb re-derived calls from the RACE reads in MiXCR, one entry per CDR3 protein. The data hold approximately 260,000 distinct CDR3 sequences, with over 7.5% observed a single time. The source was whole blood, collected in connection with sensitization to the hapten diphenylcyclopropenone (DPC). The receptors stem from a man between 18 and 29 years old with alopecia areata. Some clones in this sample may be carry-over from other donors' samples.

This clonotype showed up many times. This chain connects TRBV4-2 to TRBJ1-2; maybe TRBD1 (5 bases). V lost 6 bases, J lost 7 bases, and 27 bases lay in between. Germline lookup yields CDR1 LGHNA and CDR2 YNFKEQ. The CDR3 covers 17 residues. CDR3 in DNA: TGTGCCAGCAGTCCCCGATGGGGCCAGGGAAAGGCCCTTGGCTACACCTTC. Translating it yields CASSPRWGQGKALGYTF.

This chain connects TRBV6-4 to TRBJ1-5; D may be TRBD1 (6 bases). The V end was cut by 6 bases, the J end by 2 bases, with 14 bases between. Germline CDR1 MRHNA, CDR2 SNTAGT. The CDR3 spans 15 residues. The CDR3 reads CASSAWGGGNQPQHF. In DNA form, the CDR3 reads TGTGCCAGCAGCGCCTGGGGGGGCGGCAATCAGCCCCAGCATTTT.

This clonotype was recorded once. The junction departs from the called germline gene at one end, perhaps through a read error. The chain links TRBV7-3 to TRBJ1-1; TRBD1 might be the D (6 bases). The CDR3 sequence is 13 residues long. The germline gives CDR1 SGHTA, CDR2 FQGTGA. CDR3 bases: TGTGCCAGCAGCTTAAGCGGGGGCACTGTAGCTTTCTTT. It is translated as CASSLSGGTVAFF.

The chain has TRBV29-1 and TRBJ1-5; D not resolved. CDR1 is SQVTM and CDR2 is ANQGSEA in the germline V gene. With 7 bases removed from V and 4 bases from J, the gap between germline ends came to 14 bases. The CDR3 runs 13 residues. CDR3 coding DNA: TGCAGCGCTCGAAAAGATCGTAATCAGCCCCAGCATTTT. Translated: CSARKDRNQPQHF. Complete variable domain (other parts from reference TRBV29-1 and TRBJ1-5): SAVISQKPSRDICQRGTSLTIQCQVDSQVTMMFWYRQQPGQSLTLIATANQGSEATYESGFVIDKFPISRPNLTFSTLTVSNMSPEDSSIYLCSARKDRNQPQHFGDGTRLSIL.

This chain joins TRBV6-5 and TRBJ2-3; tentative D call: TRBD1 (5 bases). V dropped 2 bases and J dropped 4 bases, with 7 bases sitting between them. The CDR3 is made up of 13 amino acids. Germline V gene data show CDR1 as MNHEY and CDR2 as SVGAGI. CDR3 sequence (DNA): TGTGCCAGCAGTTACGGGGCGGCAGATACGCAGTATTTT. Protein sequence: CASSYGAADTQYF.

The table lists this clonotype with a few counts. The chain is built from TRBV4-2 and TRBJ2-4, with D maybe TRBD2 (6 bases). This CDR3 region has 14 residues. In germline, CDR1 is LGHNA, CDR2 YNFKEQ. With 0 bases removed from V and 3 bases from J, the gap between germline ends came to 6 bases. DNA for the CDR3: TGTGCCAGCAGCCAAGACGGGAGCAAAAACATTCAGTACTTC. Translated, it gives CASSQDGSKNIQYF.

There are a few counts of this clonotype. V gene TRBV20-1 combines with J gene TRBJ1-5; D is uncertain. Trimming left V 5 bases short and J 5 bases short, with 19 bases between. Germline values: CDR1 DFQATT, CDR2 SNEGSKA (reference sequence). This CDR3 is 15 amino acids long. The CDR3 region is CSAAKTGGMDQPQHF. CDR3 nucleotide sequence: TGCAGTGCTGCCAAAACCGGAGGAATGGATCAGCCCCAGCATTTT.

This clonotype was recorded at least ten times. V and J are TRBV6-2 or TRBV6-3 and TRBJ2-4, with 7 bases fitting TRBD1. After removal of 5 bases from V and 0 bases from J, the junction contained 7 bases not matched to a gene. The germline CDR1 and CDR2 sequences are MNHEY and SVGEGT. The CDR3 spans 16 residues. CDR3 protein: CASSPTGHLAKNIQYF. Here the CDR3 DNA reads TGTGCCAGCAGTCCGACAGGGCATCTAGCCAAAAACATTCAGTACTTC.

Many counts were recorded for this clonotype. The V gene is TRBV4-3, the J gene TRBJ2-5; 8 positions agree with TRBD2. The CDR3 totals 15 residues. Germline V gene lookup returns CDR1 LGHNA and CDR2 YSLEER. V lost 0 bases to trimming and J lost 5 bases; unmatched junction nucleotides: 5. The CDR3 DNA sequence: TGCGCCAGCAGCCAAGATGGTCTAGCGGGTGAGACCCAGTACTTC. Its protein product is CASSQDGLAGETQYF.

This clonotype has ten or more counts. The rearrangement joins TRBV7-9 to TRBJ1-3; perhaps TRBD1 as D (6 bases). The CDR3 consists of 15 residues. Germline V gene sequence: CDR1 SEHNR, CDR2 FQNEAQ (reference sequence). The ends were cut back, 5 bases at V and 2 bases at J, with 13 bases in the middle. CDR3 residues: CASSQKGGPGNTIYF. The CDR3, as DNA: TGTGCCAGCAGCCAAAAAGGGGGGCCTGGAAACACCATATATTTT.

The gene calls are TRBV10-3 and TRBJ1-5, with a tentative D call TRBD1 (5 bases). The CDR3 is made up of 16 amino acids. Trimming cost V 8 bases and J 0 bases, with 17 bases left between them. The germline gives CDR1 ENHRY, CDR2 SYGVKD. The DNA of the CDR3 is TGTGCCATCTGGGACGGAAGATATTATAGCAATCAGCCCCAGCATTTT. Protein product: CAIWDGRYYSNQPQHF.

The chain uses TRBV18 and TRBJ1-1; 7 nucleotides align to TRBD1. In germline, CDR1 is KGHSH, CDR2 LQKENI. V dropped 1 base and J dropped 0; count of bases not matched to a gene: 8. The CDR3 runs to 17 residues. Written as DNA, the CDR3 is TGTGCCAGCTCACCACTGGGACAGAAAATGCTGAACACTGAAGCTTTCTTT. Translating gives CASSPLGQKMLNTEAFF.

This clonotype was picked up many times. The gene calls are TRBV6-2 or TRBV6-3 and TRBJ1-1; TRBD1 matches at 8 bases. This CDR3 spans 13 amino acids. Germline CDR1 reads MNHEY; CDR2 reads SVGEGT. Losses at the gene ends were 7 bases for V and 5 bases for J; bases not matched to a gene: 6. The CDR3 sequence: CASILTGGTEAFF. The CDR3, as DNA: TGTGCCAGCATTCTCACAGGGGGAACTGAAGCTTTCTTT.

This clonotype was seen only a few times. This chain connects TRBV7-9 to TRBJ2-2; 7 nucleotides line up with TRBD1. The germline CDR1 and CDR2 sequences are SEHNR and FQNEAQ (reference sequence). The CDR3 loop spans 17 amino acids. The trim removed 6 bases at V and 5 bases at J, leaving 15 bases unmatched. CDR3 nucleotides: TGTGCCAGCAGTCCCACAGGGGAAATTGGGAAGACCGGGGAGCTGTTTTTT. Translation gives CASSPTGEIGKTGELFF.

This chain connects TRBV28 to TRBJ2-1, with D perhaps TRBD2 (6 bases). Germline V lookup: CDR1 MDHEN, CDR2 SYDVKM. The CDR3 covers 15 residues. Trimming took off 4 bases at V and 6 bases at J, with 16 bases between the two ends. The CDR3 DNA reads TGTGCCAGCAGTTCTGGGAGGTTCGTGTCCAATGAGCAGTTCTTC. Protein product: CASSSGRFVSNEQFF.

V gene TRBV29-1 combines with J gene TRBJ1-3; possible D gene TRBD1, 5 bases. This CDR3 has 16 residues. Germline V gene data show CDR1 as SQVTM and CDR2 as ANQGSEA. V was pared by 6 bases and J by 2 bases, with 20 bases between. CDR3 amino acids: CSVVGGVSGTGNTIYF. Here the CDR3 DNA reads TGCAGCGTCGTTGGGGGGGTATCAGGAACTGGAAACACCATATATTTT.